This T cell receptor beta chain was captured by sequencing in a study of blood T cell repertoires in COVID-19. Overall study context: Specimens from acute and convalescent COVID-19 originated in the United States, Italy and Spain. PBMCs, B-cell-depleted T cells, or T cells were the source of the cDNA or gDNA that made up the material.

CDR3 length: 15 residues. CDR1 is DFQATT and CDR2 is SNEGSKA in the germline V gene (reference sequence). After removal of 3 bases from V and 3 bases from J, the junction contained 6 bases not matched to a gene. TCRdb keeps only in-frame clones here, not all; method: immunoSEQ multiplex PCR. Of fewer than 300,000 clones detected, about four fifths appear once; the ten largest clones hold approximately 5.3%. Sample: peripheral blood. The chain couples TRBV20-1 to TRBJ2-5; TRBD2 matches 11 bases. This sequence was found in a man older than 75 with acute or convalescent COVID-19. This CDR3 reads CSASRLAGMEETQYF. The CDR3 DNA follows: TGCAGTGCTAGTCGACTAGCGGGAATGGAAGAGACCCAGTACTTC.